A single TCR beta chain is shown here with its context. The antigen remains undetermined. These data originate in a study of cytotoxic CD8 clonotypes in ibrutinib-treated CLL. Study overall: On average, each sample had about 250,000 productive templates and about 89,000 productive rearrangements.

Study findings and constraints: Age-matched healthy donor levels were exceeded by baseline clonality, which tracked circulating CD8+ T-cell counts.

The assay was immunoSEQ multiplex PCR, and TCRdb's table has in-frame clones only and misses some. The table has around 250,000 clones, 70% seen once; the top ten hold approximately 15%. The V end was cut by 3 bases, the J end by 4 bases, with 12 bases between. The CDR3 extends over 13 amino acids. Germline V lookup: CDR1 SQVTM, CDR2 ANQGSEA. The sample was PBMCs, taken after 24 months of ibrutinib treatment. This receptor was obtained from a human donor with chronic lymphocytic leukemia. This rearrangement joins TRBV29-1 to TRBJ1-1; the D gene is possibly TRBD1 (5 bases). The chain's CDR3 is CSVESQGGTEAFF. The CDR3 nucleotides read TGCAGCGTTGAGAGTCAGGGAGGCACTGAAGCTTTCTTT.